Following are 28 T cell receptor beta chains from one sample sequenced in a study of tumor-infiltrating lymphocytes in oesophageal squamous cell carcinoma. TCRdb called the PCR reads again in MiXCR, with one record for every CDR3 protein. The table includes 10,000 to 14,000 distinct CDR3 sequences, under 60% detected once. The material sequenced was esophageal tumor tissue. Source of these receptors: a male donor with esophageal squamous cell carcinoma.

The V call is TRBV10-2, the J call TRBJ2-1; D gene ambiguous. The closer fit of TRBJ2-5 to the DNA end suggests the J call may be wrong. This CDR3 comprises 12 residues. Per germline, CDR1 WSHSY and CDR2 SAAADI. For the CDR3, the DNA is TGCGCCAGCCGAGACGCCCCGGAGACCCAGTACTTC. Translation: CASRDAPETQYF.

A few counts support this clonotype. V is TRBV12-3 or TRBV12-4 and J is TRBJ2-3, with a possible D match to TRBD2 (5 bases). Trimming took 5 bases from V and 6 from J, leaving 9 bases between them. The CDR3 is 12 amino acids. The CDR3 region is CASSATRDTQYF. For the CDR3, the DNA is TGTGCCAGCAGTGCAACTAGGGATACGCAGTATTTT.

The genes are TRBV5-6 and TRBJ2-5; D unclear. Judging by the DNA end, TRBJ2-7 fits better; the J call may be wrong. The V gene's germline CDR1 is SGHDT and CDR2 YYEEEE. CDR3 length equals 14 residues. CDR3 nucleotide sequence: TGTGCCAGCAGCCCACAAGGGAACCCCTACGAGCAGTACTTC. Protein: CASSPQGNPYEQYF.

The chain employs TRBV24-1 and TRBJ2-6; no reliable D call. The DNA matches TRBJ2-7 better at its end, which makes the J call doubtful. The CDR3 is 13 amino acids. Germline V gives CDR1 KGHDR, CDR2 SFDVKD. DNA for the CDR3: TGTGCCACCAGTGATTTGATGGTAGATACGCAGTACTTC. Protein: CATSDLMVDTQYF.

The CDR3 nucleotides are TGTGCCAGCAGCGCCGGGACAGGGGGCCAGCCCCAGCATTTT. This translates into CASSAGTGGQPQHF. The chain combines TRBV7-9 with TRBJ1-5; TRBD1 aligns across 12 bases. Per the germline V gene, CDR1 is SEHNR and CDR2 is FQNEAQ (reference sequence). There are 14 residues in the CDR3. V lost 5 bases, J lost 7 bases, and 3 bases stayed unmatched.

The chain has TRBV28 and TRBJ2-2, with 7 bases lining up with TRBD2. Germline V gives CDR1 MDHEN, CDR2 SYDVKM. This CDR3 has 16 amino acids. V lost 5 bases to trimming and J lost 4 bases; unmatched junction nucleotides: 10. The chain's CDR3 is CASSPWEGSGTGELFF. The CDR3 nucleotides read TGTGCCAGCAGTCCGTGGGAGGGGTCTGGCACCGGGGAGCTGTTTTTT.

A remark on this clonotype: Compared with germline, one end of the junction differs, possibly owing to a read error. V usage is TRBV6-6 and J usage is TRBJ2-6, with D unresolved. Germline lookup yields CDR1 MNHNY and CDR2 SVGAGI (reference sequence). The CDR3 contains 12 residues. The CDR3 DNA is TGTGCCAGCAGTTACTCTGGTTCACCCCTCCACTTC. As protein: CASSYSGSPLHF.

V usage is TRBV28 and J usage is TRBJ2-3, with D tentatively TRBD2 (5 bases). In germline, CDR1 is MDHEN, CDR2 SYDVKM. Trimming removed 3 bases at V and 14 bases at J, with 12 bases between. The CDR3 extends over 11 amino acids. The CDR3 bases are TGTGCCAGCAGTTTGTTAGCGACTCCGTATTTT. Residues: CASSLLATPYF.

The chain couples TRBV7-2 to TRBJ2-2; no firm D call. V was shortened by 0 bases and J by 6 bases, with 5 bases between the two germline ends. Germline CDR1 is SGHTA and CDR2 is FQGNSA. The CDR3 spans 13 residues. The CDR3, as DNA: TGTGCCAGCAGCTTAGCGATCGCCGGGGAGCTGTTTTTT. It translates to CASSLAIAGELFF.

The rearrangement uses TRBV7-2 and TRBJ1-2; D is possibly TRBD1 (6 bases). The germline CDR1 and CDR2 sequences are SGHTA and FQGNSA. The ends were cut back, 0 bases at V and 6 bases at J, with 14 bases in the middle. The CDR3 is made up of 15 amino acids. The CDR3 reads CASSLAYRDRDGYTF. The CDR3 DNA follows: TGTGCCAGCAGCTTAGCTTACAGGGACCGGGATGGCTACACCTTC.

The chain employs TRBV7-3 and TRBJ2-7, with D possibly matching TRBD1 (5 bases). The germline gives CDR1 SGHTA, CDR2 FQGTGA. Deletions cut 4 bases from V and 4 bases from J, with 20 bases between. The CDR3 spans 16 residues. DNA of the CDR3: TGTGCCAGCAGCTCCTCGGACATATCCCCCCATTACGAGCAGTACTTC. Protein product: CASSSSDISPHYEQYF.

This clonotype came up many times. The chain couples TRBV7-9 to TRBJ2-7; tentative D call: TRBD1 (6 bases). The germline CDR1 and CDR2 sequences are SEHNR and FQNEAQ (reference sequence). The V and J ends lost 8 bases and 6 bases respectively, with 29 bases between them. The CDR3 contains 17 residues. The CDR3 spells CASAGARTEKPGSEQYF. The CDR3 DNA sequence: TGTGCCAGCGCTGGAGCCCGGACAGAAAAACCTGGGAGCGAGCAGTACTTC.

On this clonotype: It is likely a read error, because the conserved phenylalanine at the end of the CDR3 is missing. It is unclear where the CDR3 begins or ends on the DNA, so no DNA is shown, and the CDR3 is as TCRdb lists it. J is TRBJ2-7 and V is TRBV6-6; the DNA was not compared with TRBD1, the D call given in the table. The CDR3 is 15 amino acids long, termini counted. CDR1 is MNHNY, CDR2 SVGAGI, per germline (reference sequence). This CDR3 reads CASKSGHNYEQYFGS.

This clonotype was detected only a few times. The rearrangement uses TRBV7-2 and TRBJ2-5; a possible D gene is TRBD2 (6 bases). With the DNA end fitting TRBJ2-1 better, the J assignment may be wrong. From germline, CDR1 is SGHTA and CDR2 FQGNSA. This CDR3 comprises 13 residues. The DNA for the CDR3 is TGTGCCAGCAGCTCGGGGGTTTCCCATGAGCAGTTCTTC. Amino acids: CASSSGVSHEQFF.

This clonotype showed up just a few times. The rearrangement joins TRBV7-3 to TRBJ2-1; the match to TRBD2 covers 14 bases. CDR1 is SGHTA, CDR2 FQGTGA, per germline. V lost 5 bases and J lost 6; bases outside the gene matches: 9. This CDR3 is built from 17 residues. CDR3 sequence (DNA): TGTGCCAGCAGCGTCCTGACTAGCGGGAGGGCTGTCAATGAGCAGTTCTTC. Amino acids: CASSVLTSGRAVNEQFF.

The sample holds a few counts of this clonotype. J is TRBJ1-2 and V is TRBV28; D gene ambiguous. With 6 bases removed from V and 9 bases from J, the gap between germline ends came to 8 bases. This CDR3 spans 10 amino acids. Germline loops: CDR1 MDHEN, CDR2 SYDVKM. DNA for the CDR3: TGTGCCAGCAGCCGGGAGCGCTACACCTTC. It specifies CASSRERYTF.

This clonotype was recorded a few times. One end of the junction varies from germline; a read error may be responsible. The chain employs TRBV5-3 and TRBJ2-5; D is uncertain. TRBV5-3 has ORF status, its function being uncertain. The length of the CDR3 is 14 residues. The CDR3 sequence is CARSPCQLEGPLHF. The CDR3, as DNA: TGTGCCAGAAGCCCGTGTCAATTAGAAGGACCCCTCCACTTC.

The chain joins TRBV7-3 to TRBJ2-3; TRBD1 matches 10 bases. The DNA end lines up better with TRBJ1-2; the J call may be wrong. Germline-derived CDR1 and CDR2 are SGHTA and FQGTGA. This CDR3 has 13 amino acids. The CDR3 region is CASSLGQGSGYTF. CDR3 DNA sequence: TGTGCCAGCAGCTTGGGACAGGGGAGTGGCTACACCTTC.

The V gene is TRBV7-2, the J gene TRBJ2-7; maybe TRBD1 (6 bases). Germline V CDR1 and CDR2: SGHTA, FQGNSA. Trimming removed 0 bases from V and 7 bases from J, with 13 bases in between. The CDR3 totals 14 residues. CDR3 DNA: TGTGCCAGCAGCTTAGCGGGACAAATCAATGAGCAGTACTTC. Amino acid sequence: CASSLAGQINEQYF.

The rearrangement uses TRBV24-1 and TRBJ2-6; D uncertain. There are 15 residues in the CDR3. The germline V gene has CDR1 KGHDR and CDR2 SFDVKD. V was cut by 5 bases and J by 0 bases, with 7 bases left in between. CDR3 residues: CATSGRTSGANVLTF. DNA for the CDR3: TGTGCCACCAGTGGCCGGACCTCTGGGGCCAACGTCCTGACTTTC.

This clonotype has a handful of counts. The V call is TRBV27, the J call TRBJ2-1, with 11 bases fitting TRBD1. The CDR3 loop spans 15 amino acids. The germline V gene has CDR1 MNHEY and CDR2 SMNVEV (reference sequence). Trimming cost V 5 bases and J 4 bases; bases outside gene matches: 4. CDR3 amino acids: CASSRGTGGYNEQFF. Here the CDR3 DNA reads TGTGCCAGCAGTAGAGGGACAGGGGGGTACAATGAGCAGTTCTTC.

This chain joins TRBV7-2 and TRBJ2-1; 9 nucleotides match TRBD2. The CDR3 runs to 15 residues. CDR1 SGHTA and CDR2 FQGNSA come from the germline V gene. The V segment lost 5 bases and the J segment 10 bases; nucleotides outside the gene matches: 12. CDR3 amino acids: CASSPRASGIYEQFF. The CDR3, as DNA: TGTGCCAGCAGCCCTCGCGCTAGCGGGATATACGAGCAGTTCTTC.

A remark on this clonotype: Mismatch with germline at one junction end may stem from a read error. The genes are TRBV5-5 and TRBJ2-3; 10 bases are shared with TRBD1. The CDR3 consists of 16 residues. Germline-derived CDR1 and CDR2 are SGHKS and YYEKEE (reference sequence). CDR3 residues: CASSTIRDRGPYEQHF. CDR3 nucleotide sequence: TGTGCCAGCAGCACCATCCGGGACAGGGGACCCTACGAGCAGCACTTT.

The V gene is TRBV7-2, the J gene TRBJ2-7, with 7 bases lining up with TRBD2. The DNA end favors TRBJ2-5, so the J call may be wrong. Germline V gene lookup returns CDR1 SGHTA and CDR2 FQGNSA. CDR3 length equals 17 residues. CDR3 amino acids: CASSLGPGLRGQETQYF. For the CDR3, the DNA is TGTGCCAGCAGCTTAGGACCCGGTTTGCGGGGGCAAGAGACCCAGTACTTC.

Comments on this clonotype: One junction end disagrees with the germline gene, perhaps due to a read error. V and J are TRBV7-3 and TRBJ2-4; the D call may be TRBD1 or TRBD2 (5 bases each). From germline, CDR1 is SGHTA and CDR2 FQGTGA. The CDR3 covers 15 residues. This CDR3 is CASSLSGQGNSPLHF. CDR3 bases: TGTGCCAGCAGTCTAAGCGGACAAGGGAATTCACCCCTCCACTTC. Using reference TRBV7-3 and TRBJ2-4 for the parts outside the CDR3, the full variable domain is GAGVSQTPSNKVTEKGKYVELRCDPISGHTALYWYRQSLGQGPEFLIYFQGTGAADDSGLPNDRFFAVRPEGSVSTLKIQRTERGDSAVYLCASSLSGQGNSPLHFGAGTRLSVL.

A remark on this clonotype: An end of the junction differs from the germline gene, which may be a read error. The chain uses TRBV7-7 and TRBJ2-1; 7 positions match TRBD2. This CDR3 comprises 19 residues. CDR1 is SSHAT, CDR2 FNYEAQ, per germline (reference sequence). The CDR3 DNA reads TGTGCTAGCAGCCCCCGCAGGGCTACGGGAGGCGCTTTAAACAATGAGCAGTTCTTC. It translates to CASSPRRATGGALNNEQFF.

Written as DNA, the CDR3 is TGTGCCAGCAGCTTAGGGGGTAGCGGGGTTTACACCGGGGAGCTGTTTTTT. It specifies CASSLGGSGVYTGELFF. The V gene is TRBV7-8, the J gene TRBJ2-2, with 8 nucleotides matching TRBD2. Germline CDR1 SGHVS, CDR2 FQNEAQ. This CDR3 comprises 17 residues. V lost 1 base, J lost 3 bases, and 7 bases stayed unmatched.

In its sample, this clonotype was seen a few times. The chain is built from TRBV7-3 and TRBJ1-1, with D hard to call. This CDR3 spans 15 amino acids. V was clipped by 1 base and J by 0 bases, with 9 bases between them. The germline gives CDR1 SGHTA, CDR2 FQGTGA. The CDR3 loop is CASSLNLVMNTEAFF. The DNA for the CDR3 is TGTGCCAGCAGCTTAAACTTGGTGATGAACACTGAAGCTTTCTTT.